Below are 6 T cell receptor beta chains sequenced from a single sample in a study of CD8 T cells in ankylosing spondylitis. TCRdb independently ran MiXCR on the 5' RACE reads; one entry per CDR3 protein. The data hold hundreds of thousands of distinct CDR3 sequences, with 20% to 30% observed a single time. Study-wide results and caveats: It appeared that ankylosing spondylitis blood was characterized by a TCR beta motif of several highly homologous variants.

These receptors' antigens are unknown. The sequenced material came from blood, either unsorted or a sorted T cell fraction (not recorded which). These TCRs come from a male donor with ankylosing spondylitis.

This chain uses TRBV28 with TRBJ2-7, with D perhaps matching TRBD1 (5 bases). The CDR3 is 14 residues long. In germline, CDR1 is MDHEN, CDR2 SYDVKM. V was clipped by 3 bases and J by 2 bases, with 11 bases between them. As DNA, the CDR3 is TGTGCCAGCAGTTTGGGGCAGGTAGCCTACGAGCAGTACGTC. Translation: CASSLGQVAYEQYV.

This clonotype was observed at least ten times. V usage is TRBV20-1 and J usage is TRBJ2-1; D is ambiguous. This CDR3 has 15 amino acids. V lost 0 bases and J lost 0, with 9 bases in between. Germline values: CDR1 DFQATT, CDR2 SNEGSKA (reference sequence). CDR3 coding DNA: TGCAGTGCTAGAGATCGCGCGTCCTCCTACAATGAGCAGTTCTTC. It encodes CSARDRASSYNEQFF.

The chain has TRBV10-2 and TRBJ2-2, with a tentative D call TRBD2 (6 bases). The CDR3 spans 14 residues. Germline assignment: CDR1 WSHSY and CDR2 SAAADI. Trimming pared 1 base from V and 3 bases from J, leaving 6 bases between. The CDR3 bases are TGCGCCAGCAGTGAGTGGGGGGACACCGGGGAGCTGTTTTTT. It yields the protein CASSEWGDTGELFF.

This CDR3 reads CASSLRLDQFF. CDR3 bases: TGTGCCAGCAGCTTACGGCTAGATCAGTTCTTC. The V call is TRBV11-1, the J call TRBJ2-1; unclear D gene. V shed 2 bases and J shed 13 bases, with 9 bases lying between them. CDR3 length: 11 amino acids. Germline CDR1 reads SGHAT; CDR2 reads FQDESV (reference sequence).

The chain links TRBV10-2 to TRBJ2-3; D is unclear. The CDR3 is 13 amino acids. Trimming left V 2 bases short and J 2 bases short, with 5 bases between. The germline CDR1 and CDR2 sequences are WSHSY and SAAADI. The CDR3 here is CASSEPFTDTQYF. In nucleotides, the CDR3 is TGCGCCAGCAGTGAGCCCTTCACAGATACGCAGTATTTT.

This clonotype appeared a few times. J is TRBJ2-3 and V is TRBV4-2, with TRBD2 matching 12 bases. Trimming cost V 3 bases and J 2 bases; bases outside gene matches: 3. Per germline, CDR1 LGHNA and CDR2 YNFKEQ. This CDR3 has 16 residues. For the CDR3, the DNA is TGTGCCAGCAGCCAGGCTAGCGGGAGGGACACAGATACGCAGTATTTT. Translated, it gives CASSQASGRDTDTQYF.